This is a list of T cell receptor beta chains from one sample in a study of cytomegalovirus exposure and HLA in healthy donors. Repertoires were generated with immunoSEQ multiplex PCR, while TCRdb's copy carries only in-frame clones and drops some. The table lists more than 85,000 clones, roughly nine tenths of them singletons. What was sequenced was PBMCs. Every receptor here comes from a woman aged 18 to 35 in good health and CMV-seropositive. CDR3s include the opening cysteine and the closing phenylalanine or tryptophan. A D gene is named only where the DNA matches it firmly. A row's size may be missing; if present it is once, few, many or a size class.

clone_size,d_call,v_call,j_call,cdr3_aa,cdr3_nt
.,TRBD2,TRBV7-2,TRBJ2-1,CASSLSWRGGYNEQFF,TGTGCCAGCAGCTTAAGTTGGCGGGGGGGCTACAATGAGCAGTTCTTC
.,.,TRBV19,TRBJ1-1,CASTPQGTAEAFF,TGTGCCAGTACCCCCCAGGGTACGGCTGAAGCTTTCTTT
.,.,TRBV7-9,TRBJ2-1,CASSPLSESSYNEQFF,TGTGCCAGCAGCCCCCTTTCGGAGAGCTCCTACAATGAGCAGTTCTTC
.,.,TRBV12-5,TRBJ2-3,CASGSGKGGGTDTQYF,TGTGCTAGTGGTTCTGGCAAGGGCGGGGGCACAGATACGCAGTATTTT
.,TRBD2,TRBV7-9,TRBJ2-1,CASSLEAGVNNEQFF,TGTGCCAGCAGCTTAGAAGCGGGAGTGAACAATGAGCAGTTCTTC
.,.,TRBV6-1,TRBJ2-7,CASSPPSRVYEQYF,TGTGCCAGCTCCCCCCCATCTCGGGTCTACGAGCAGTACTTC
.,.,TRBV10-3,TRBJ1-1,CAISDRVFGEAFF,TGTGCCATCAGTGACAGGGTATTTGGAGAAGCTTTCTTT
.,.,TRBV4-1,TRBJ2-3,CASSPGGSRATDTQYF,TGCGCCAGCAGCCCAGGAGGGAGTCGAGCCACAGATACGCAGTATTTT
.,TRBD1,TRBV11-3,TRBJ1-1,CASSKDRGMNTEAFF,TGTGCCAGCAGCAAAGACAGGGGCATGAACACTGAAGCTTTCTTT
.,TRBD2,TRBV6-5,TRBJ2-5,CASSYWASGEETQYF,TGTGCCAGCAGTTACTGGGCTAGCGGTGAGGAGACCCAGTACTTC
.,TRBD1,TRBV6-5,TRBJ1-2,CASSYRQGGGYTF,TGTGCCAGCAGTTACCGACAGGGAGGTGGCTACACCTTC
.,TRBD1,TRBV10-2,TRBJ2-1,CASSETGAGNNEQFF,TGCGCCAGCAGTGAGACAGGGGCAGGAAACAATGAGCAGTTCTTC
once,.,TRBV4-1,TRBJ1-5,CASSLRTEYSNQPQHF,TGCGCCAGCAGCCTAAGGACAGAGTATAGCAATCAGCCCCAGCATTTT
.,.,TRBV27,TRBJ1-2,CASRQGTNYGYTF,TGTGCCAGCAGACAGGGAACTAACTATGGCTACACCTTC
.,TRBD1,TRBV28,TRBJ2-7,CASSLIWGTGAYEQYF,TGTGCCAGCAGTCTCATCTGGGGGACAGGGGCCTACGAGCAGTACTTC
few,.,TRBV6-5,TRBJ1-6,CASSYQIMEPLHF,TGTGCCAGCAGTTATCAAATTATGGAGCCCCTCCACTTT
few,.,TRBV7-3,TRBJ2-1,CAVTRQVRRDEQFF,TGTGCCGTCACTCGACAGGTCCGGCGCGATGAGCAGTTCTTC
.,TRBD2,TRBV9,TRBJ2-7,CASSGRGTSGIYEQYF,TGTGCCAGCAGCGGCAGAGGGACTAGCGGGATCTACGAGCAGTACTTC
.,.,TRBV30,TRBJ1-4,CAWARGMGTNEKLFF,TGTGCCTGGGCTAGGGGTATGGGAACTAATGAAAAACTGTTTTTT
.,TRBD1,TRBV2,TRBJ1-1,CASKVSGGWNTEAFF,TGTGCCAGCAAGGTTTCAGGGGGGTGGAACACTGAAGCTTTCTTT
.,.,TRBV7-8,TRBJ1-2,CASNPGGNYGYTF,TGTGCCAGCAACCCGGGGGGGAACTATGGCTACACCTTC
.,.,TRBV6-1,TRBJ1-5,CASSIKQNQPQHF,TGTGCCAGCAGTATCAAACAAAATCAGCCCCAGCATTTT
.,TRBD2,TRBV6-6,TRBJ2-3,CASEQGTSATDTQYF,TGTGCCAGCGAGCAGGGGACTAGCGCCACAGATACGCAGTATTTT
.,.,TRBV10-3,TRBJ2-1,CAISGSGNDEQFF,TGTGCCATCAGCGGGTCAGGGAACGATGAGCAGTTCTTC
once,.,TRBV2,TRBJ2-7,CASSEVTIPTYEQYF,TGTGCCAGCAGTGAAGTCACTATACCGACCTACGAGCAGTACTTC
once,TRBD1,TRBV7-9,TRBJ2-7,CASSTPSGTGGYEQYF,TGTGCCAGCAGCACCCCGTCGGGGACAGGGGGCTACGAGCAGTACTTC
.,TRBD1,TRBV6-5,TRBJ2-5,CASSGTGGMETQYF,TGTGCCAGCAGTGGCACAGGGGGTATGGAGACCCAGTACTTC
.,.,TRBV6-1,TRBJ1-2,CASSDLGRGYTF,TGTGCCAGCAGTGATCTGGGGAGGGGCTACACCTTC
.,TRBD1,TRBV5-5,TRBJ2-7,CASSFEGGGYEQYF,TGTGCCAGCAGCTTTGAAGGGGGCGGCTACGAGCAGTACTTC
.,.,TRBV11-2,TRBJ1-1,CASSLVSDTEAFF,TGTGCCAGCAGCTTAGTGTCAGACACTGAAGCTTTCTTT
.,.,TRBV10-1,TRBJ1-2,CASSFQGGGYTF,TGCGCCAGCAGCTTTCAGGGAGGAGGCTACACCTTC
.,.,TRBV7-2,TRBJ1-2,CASSPVVTHNYGYTF,TGTGCCAGCAGCCCGGTTGTCACTCACAACTATGGCTACACCTTC
.,TRBD1,TRBV28,TRBJ2-7,CASRSGQGAKEQYF,TGTGCCAGTCGATCGGGACAGGGGGCGAAAGAGCAGTACTTC
.,.,TRBV18,TRBJ1-1,CASSPEERHSNTEAFF,TGTGCCAGCTCACCCGAAGAGAGACACTCAAACACTGAAGCTTTCTTT
.,.,TRBV29-1,TRBJ2-1,CSWELGNNEQFF,TGCAGCTGGGAGTTGGGGAACAATGAGCAGTTCTTC
.,.,TRBV19,TRBJ2-3,CASSRSGSKDTQYF,TGTGCCAGTAGTAGGTCAGGTTCAAAAGATACGCAGTATTTT
.,.,TRBV28,TRBJ1-1,CASSLFAGKAFF,TGTGCCAGCAGTTTATTTGCAGGGAAAGCTTTCTTT
.,TRBD1,TRBV7-8,TRBJ2-5,CASSLDRGAETQYF,TGTGCCAGCAGCTTGGACAGGGGAGCAGAGACCCAGTACTTC
.,.,TRBV28,TRBJ2-7,CASSSPSAGNYEQYF,TGTGCCAGCAGTTCCCCCTCGGCAGGCAATTACGAGCAGTACTTC
.,.,TRBV15,TRBJ1-5,CATSRDGRDQPQHF,TGTGCCACCAGCAGAGATGGCAGGGATCAGCCCCAGCATTTT